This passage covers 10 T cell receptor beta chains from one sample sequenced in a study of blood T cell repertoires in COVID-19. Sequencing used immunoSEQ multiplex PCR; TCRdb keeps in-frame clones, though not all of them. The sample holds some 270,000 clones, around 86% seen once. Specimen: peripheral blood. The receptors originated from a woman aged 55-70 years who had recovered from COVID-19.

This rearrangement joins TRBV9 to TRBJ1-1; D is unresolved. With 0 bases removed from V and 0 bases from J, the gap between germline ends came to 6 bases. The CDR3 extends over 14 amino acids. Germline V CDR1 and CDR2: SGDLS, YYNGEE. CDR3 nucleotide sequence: TGTGCCAGCAGCGTAGCGGGGATGAACACTGAAGCTTTCTTT. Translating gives CASSVAGMNTEAFF.

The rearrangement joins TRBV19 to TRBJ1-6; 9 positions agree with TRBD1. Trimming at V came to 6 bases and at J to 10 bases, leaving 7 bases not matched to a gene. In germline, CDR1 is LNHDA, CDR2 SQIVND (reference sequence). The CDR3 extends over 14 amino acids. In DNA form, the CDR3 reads TGTGCCAGTAGCAGGGGACAGGGTACGTCACCCCTCCACTTT. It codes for CASSRGQGTSPLHF.

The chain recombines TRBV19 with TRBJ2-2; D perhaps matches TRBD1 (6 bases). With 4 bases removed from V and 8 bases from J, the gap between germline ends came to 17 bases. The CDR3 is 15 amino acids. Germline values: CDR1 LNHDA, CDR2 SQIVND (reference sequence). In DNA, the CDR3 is TGTGCCAGTAGTAAAAGGGGGAGAGAAGTAGGGGAGCTGTTTTTT. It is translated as CASSKRGREVGELFF.

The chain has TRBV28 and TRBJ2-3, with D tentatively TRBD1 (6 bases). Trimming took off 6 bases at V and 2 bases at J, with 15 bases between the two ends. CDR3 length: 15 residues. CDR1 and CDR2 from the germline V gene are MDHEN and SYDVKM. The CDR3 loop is CASRLGGGLTDTQYF. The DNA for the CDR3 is TGTGCCAGCAGGCTAGGTGGGGGCCTCACAGATACGCAGTATTTT.

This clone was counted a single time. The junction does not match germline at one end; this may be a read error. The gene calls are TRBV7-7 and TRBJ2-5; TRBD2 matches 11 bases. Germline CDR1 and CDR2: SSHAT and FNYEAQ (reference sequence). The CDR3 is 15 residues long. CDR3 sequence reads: CASSSSGGTQETQYF. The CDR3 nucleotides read TGTGCTAGCAGCTCTAGCGGGGGGACGCAAGAGACCCAGTACTTC.

CDR3 coding DNA: TGTGCCAGTCGGGGGGGCCCCTACGAGCAGTACTTC. Translating gives CASRGGPYEQYF. The chain carries TRBV6-5 and TRBJ2-7; 8 nucleotides align to TRBD2. Germline assignment: CDR1 MNHEY and CDR2 SVGAGI. Unmatched junction bases numbered 3, after V lost 9 bases and J lost 2 bases. This CDR3 spans 12 amino acids.

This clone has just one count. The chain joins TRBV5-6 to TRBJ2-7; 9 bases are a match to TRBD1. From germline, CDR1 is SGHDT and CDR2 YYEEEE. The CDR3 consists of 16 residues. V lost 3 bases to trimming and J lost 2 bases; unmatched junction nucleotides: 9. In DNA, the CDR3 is TGTGCCAGCAGCTCCGGGGCGGGACAGGGAGCCTACGAGCAGTACTTC. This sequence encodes CASSSGAGQGAYEQYF.

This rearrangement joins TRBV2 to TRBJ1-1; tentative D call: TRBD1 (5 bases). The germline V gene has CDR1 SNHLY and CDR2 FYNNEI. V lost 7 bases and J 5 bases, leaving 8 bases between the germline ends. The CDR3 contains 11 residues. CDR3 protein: CASTRGTEAFF. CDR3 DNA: TGTGCCAGCACTCGGGGGACTGAAGCTTTCTTT.

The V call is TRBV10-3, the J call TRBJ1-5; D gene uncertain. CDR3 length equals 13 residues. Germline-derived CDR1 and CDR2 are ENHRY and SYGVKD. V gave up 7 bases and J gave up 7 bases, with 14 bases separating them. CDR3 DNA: TGTGCCATCACGCCGGACGCGGGGCAGCCCCAGCATTTT. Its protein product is CAITPDAGQPQHF.

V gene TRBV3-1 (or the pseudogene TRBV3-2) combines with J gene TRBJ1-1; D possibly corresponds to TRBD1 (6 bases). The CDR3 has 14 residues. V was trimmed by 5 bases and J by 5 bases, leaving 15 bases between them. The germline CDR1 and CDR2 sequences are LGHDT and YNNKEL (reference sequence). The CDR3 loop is CASSLQGGRTEAFF. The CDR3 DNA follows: TGTGCCAGCAGCTTACAGGGTGGAAGGACTGAAGCTTTCTTT.